This entry lists 27 T cell receptor beta chains sequenced from one sample in a study of identical twins. TCRdb reprocessed the 5' RACE reads with MiXCR, giving one entry per CDR3 protein. The repertoire holds some 260,000 distinct CDR3 sequences, with over 11% as singletons. Sequencing used memory (CD45RO+) T cells sorted from blood. The receptors stem from a woman between 18 and 29 years old in good health.

This clonotype appeared many times. The chain carries TRBV5-1 and TRBJ2-1, with D uncertain. CDR3 size: 14 residues. The ends were cut back, 1 base at V and 8 bases at J, with 13 bases in the middle. The germline V gene has CDR1 SGHRS and CDR2 YFSETQ. The DNA of the CDR3 is TGCGCCAGCAGCTTGTCGGCTCCGACGGATGAGCAGTTCTTC. This gives the protein CASSLSAPTDEQFF.

This chain uses TRBV5-6 with TRBJ2-7; TRBD1 matches 7 bases. Germline V lookup: CDR1 SGHDT, CDR2 YYEEEE. Germline trimming cut 4 bases from V and 7 bases from J; bases unmatched to any gene: 11. The CDR3 has 14 amino acids. CDR3 coding DNA: TGTGCCAGCAGCGAACAGGGGACCGGTTGGGAGCAGTACTTC. Encoded protein: CASSEQGTGWEQYF.

This clonotype was seen a handful of times. V is TRBV6-5 and J is TRBJ2-2, with a tentative D call TRBD2 (5 bases). CDR3 length equals 14 residues. V lost 2 bases and J 8 bases, leaving 12 bases between the germline ends. CDR1 and CDR2 from the germline V gene are MNHEY and SVGAGI. CDR3: CASSYGEGIGELFF. CDR3 coding DNA: TGTGCCAGCAGTTACGGAGAGGGTATTGGGGAGCTGTTTTTT.

This clonotype occurred a few times. The J gene is TRBJ2-7, the V gene TRBV30; 8 nucleotides line up with TRBD2. Losses at the gene ends were 8 bases for V and 6 bases for J; bases not matched to a gene: 12. The CDR3 length is 13 residues. In germline, CDR1 is GTSNPN, CDR2 SVGIG (reference sequence). CDR3 in amino acids: CAREVAGGAEQYF. In DNA, the CDR3 is TGTGCCCGAGAGGTGGCGGGAGGAGCCGAGCAGTACTTC.

The chain combines TRBV7-9 with TRBJ1-1; 8 bases fit TRBD1. Trimming removed 3 bases from V and 1 base from J; junction bases left unmatched: 4. The CDR3 runs to 15 residues. Germline lookup yields CDR1 SEHNR and CDR2 FQNEAQ (reference sequence). The CDR3, as DNA: TGTGCCAGCAGCTTCGGCGGGACAGGGAACACTGAAGCTTTCTTT. This codes for CASSFGGTGNTEAFF.

The chain is built from TRBV12-3 or TRBV12-4 and TRBJ2-5; TRBD2 matches 8 bases. The CDR3 extends over 15 amino acids. The junction had 12 bases not matched to a gene; V was cut back by 8 bases and J by 4 bases. The CDR3 DNA reads TGTGCCAGCGGGGCGGGAGGCAGGAACGGAGAGACCCAGTACTTC. Translation: CASGAGGRNGETQYF.

The V call is TRBV7-2, the J call TRBJ2-7; 9 positions agree with TRBD2. CDR1 SGHTA and CDR2 FQGNSA come from the germline V gene. The CDR3 is 15 residues long. V lost 2 bases and J lost 2; bases outside the gene matches: 4. The chain's CDR3 is CASSLQAGGPYEQYF. The CDR3 DNA follows: TGTGCCAGCAGCTTACAGGCGGGAGGGCCCTACGAGCAGTACTTC.

The chain carries TRBV6-2 or TRBV6-3 and TRBJ2-2; perhaps TRBD2 as D (6 bases). The V end lost 7 bases, the J end lost 2 bases, and 14 bases lay between the germline ends. CDR3 length: 15 amino acids. The V gene's germline CDR1 is MNHEY and CDR2 SVGEGT. CDR3 bases: TGTGCCAGCACCGCCGGGACTCTAAACACCGGGGAGCTGTTTTTT. The encoded protein is CASTAGTLNTGELFF.

This clonotype was detected a few times. The genes are TRBV5-1 and TRBJ1-1; 9 bases fit TRBD1. The length of the CDR3 is 16 residues. V was pared by 6 bases and J by 2 bases, with 11 bases of the junction left unmatched. CDR1 and CDR2 from the germline V gene are SGHRS and YFSETQ. CDR3 nucleotides: TGCGCCAGCACCCAGGCGGGACAGGGAGTAAACACTGAAGCTTTCTTT. It codes for CASTQAGQGVNTEAFF.

Many counts were recorded for this clonotype. The chain joins TRBV20-1 to TRBJ1-1; 7 positions match TRBD1. This CDR3 has 12 amino acids. The germline V gene encodes CDR1 DFQATT and CDR2 SNEGSKA (reference sequence). Trimming at V came to 6 bases and at J to 6 bases, leaving 7 bases not matched to a gene. The CDR3 DNA follows: TGCAGTGCCCCGAGGGGGCTCGCTGAAGCTTTCTTT. It codes for CSAPRGLAEAFF.

This chain links TRBV19 with TRBJ1-1; D is unresolved. The CDR3 has 13 residues. V lost 4 bases and J lost 1, with 7 bases in between. Germline CDR1 reads LNHDA; CDR2 reads SQIVND (reference sequence). The CDR3 DNA is TGTGCCAGTAGTACACTTGCGAACACTGAAGCTTTCTTT. Translating gives CASSTLANTEAFF. The full variable domain, its missing parts supplied by reference TRBV19 and TRBJ1-1, is DGGITQSPKYLFRKEGQNVTLSCEQNLNHDAMYWYRQDPGQGLRLIYYSQIVNDFQKGDIAEGYSVSREKKESFPLTVTSAQKNPTAFYLCASSTLANTEAFFGQGTRLTVV.

This clonotype was picked up many times. The V and J genes are TRBV12-3 or TRBV12-4 and TRBJ2-1, with TRBD2 identical over 11 bases. The CDR3 loop spans 18 amino acids. J lost 6 bases, V lost 5 bases, and 15 bases had no gene match. The chain's CDR3 is CASSHISGRGAHSNEQFF. The CDR3 nucleotides are TGTGCCAGCAGTCACATTAGCGGGAGGGGAGCTCATAGCAATGAGCAGTTCTTC.

The rearrangement uses TRBV12-3 or TRBV12-4 and TRBJ1-1; D is unresolved. The CDR3 runs 13 residues. V lost 0 bases and J 7 bases, leaving 9 bases between the germline ends. Here the CDR3 DNA reads TGTGCCAGCAGTTTAGCGCCAACAGTTGAAGCTTTCTTT. Amino acid sequence: CASSLAPTVEAFF.

The sample holds a few counts of this clonotype. The chain combines TRBV12-3 or TRBV12-4 with TRBJ2-2; unclear D gene. Trimming stripped 2 bases from V and 0 bases from J, with 4 bases between. This CDR3 has 14 residues. In DNA form, the CDR3 reads TGTGCCAGCAGTTTACGGGCGAACACCGGGGAGCTGTTTTTT. This encodes CASSLRANTGELFF.

The rearrangement links TRBV18 to TRBJ1-2; the match to TRBD1 covers 8 bases. Looked up from germline, CDR1 is KGHSH and CDR2 is LQKENI. The CDR3 is 14 residues long. The V segment lost 5 bases and the J segment 0 bases; nucleotides outside the gene matches: 2. CDR3 nucleotides: TGTGCCAGCTCAAAACAGGGGGCTAACTATGGCTACACCTTC. It encodes CASSKQGANYGYTF. The full variable domain, its missing parts supplied by reference TRBV18 and TRBJ1-2, is NAGVMQNPRHLVRRRGQEARLRCSPMKGHSHVYWYRQLPEEGLKFMVYLQKENIIDESGMPKERFSAEFPKEGPSILRIQQVVRGDSAAYFCASSKQGANYGYTFGSGTRLTVV.

There are a few counts of this clonotype. The V and J genes are TRBV6-5 and TRBJ2-7; D is unresolved. Germline V gene lookup returns CDR1 MNHEY and CDR2 SVGAGI. Trimming cost V 4 bases and J 3 bases, with 7 bases left between them. The CDR3 has 12 residues. CDR3: CASSSVGYEQYF. For the CDR3, the DNA is TGTGCCAGCAGTTCGGTCGGCTACGAGCAGTACTTC.

This clonotype was recorded many times. This chain uses TRBV12-3 or TRBV12-4 with TRBJ2-3; D possibly corresponds to TRBD1 (5 bases). Between the trimmed V and J ends, which lost 8 bases and 6 bases, there was a span of 12 bases. The CDR3 runs 12 residues. The CDR3: CASVWGADTQYF. The CDR3 DNA is TGTGCCAGCGTATGGGGCGCCGATACGCAGTATTTT.

This clonotype was picked up a small number of times. This chain links TRBV16 with TRBJ1-1; D is unresolved. Germline V gene sequence: CDR1 KGHSY, CDR2 FQNENV. The V end was cut by 0 bases, the J end by 4 bases, with 9 bases between. The CDR3 runs 14 residues. Here the CDR3 DNA reads TGTGCCAGCAGCCAATCGCTGAGCACCACTGAAGCTTTCTTT. It is translated as CASSQSLSTTEAFF.

The V call is TRBV25-1, the J call TRBJ1-2, with 8 positions matching TRBD1. The V gene end was trimmed by 6 bases and the J gene end by 5 bases; junction bases not matched to a gene: 8. Per the germline V gene, CDR1 is MGHDK and CDR2 is SYGVNS. The CDR3 spans 14 residues. The CDR3 sequence: CASSETRGRYGYTF. The CDR3 nucleotides read TGTGCCAGCAGCGAGACCAGGGGGCGGTATGGCTACACCTTC.

The CDR3 reads CASSLASGGRAYNEQFF. The DNA for the CDR3 is TGTGCCAGCAGCTTAGCTTCCGGCGGGAGGGCTTACAATGAGCAGTTCTTC. V usage is TRBV7-6 and J usage is TRBJ2-1; TRBD2 matches at 9 bases. V lost 0 bases, J lost 4 bases, and 7 bases stayed unmatched. Germline V lookup: CDR1 SGHVS, CDR2 FNYEAQ. This CDR3 is built from 17 residues.

The V call is TRBV12-3 or TRBV12-4, the J call TRBJ1-1; TRBD1 is a possible D gene (6 bases). This CDR3 is 16 amino acids long. Deletions cut 5 bases from V and 3 bases from J, with 19 bases between. As DNA, the CDR3 is TGTGCCAGCAGTCTCCCCACAACTAGGGGGGACACTGAAGCTTTCTTT. The encoded protein is CASSLPTTRGDTEAFF.

The chain is built from TRBV7-2 and TRBJ2-4, with 7 bases fitting TRBD2. The CDR3 consists of 15 residues. Germline V gene sequence: CDR1 SGHTA, CDR2 FQGNSA. With V trimmed by 1 base and J by 6 bases, 6 bases remained unmatched. CDR3 residues: CASSLGGGDPNIQYF. The CDR3 region has the DNA TGTGCCAGCAGCTTAGGGGGGGGTGACCCAAACATTCAGTACTTC. Looking up the rest from reference TRBV7-2 and TRBJ2-4 gives the full variable domain: GAGVSQSPSNKVTEKGKDVELRCDPISGHTALYWYRQSLGQGLEFLIYFQGNSAPDKSGLPSDRFSAERTGGSVSTLTIQRTQQEDSAVYLCASSLGGGDPNIQYFGAGTRLSVL.

There are a few counts of this clonotype. This chain connects TRBV7-2 to TRBJ2-3, with D hard to call. The CDR3 runs to 14 residues. Trimming cost V 4 bases and J 4 bases, with 12 bases left between them. Germline CDR1 SGHTA, CDR2 FQGNSA. For the CDR3, the DNA is TGTGCCAGCAGCTCCCTTTTGATGGCAGATACGCAGTATTTT. As protein: CASSSLLMADTQYF.

In this sample, this clonotype turned up a few times. This chain joins TRBV7-9 and TRBJ2-1, with unresolved D. V lost 2 bases to trimming and J lost 2 bases, with 10 bases between them. The CDR3 is 15 residues long. Looked up from germline, CDR1 is SEHNR and CDR2 is FQNEAQ (reference sequence). The CDR3 here is CASSLTHGPYNEQFF. In nucleotides, the CDR3 is TGTGCCAGCAGCTTAACCCACGGACCCTACAATGAGCAGTTCTTC.

This clonotype came up many times. The chain couples TRBV6-5 to TRBJ2-7; D perhaps matches TRBD1 (6 bases). This CDR3 has 15 amino acids. The germline CDR1 and CDR2 sequences are MNHEY and SVGAGI. Trimming removed 2 bases at V and 1 base at J, with 12 bases between. The CDR3, as DNA: TGTGCCAGCAGTTACGCTCCTACAGGGTCCTACGAGCAGTACTTC. It codes for CASSYAPTGSYEQYF.

Only a few counts were recorded for this clonotype. The rearrangement joins TRBV9 to TRBJ1-4; the match to TRBD1 covers 9 bases. This CDR3 is built from 15 residues. The V segment lost 0 bases and the J segment 8 bases; nucleotides outside the gene matches: 5. The germline V gene has CDR1 SGDLS and CDR2 YYNGEE. This CDR3 reads CASSVAGTGSEKLFF. CDR3 DNA: TGTGCCAGCAGCGTAGCCGGGACAGGGAGCGAAAAACTGTTTTTT.

The J gene is TRBJ2-7, the V gene TRBV7-2; D possibly corresponds to TRBD2 (5 bases). V was trimmed by 2 bases and J by 4 bases, leaving 12 bases between them. Per the germline V gene, CDR1 is SGHTA and CDR2 is FQGNSA. The CDR3 contains 14 residues. CDR3 sequence reads: CASSLSAGEYEQYF. The CDR3 DNA sequence: TGTGCCAGCAGCTTATCCGCCGGGGAATACGAGCAGTACTTC.